This T cell receptor (beta chain) is drawn from a study of T-cell memory formation after mild COVID-19. At the level of the study: TCR clusters showed largely donor specificity.

The authors produced TCR alpha and TCR beta cDNA libraries with sample barcodes and UMIs by 5'RACE using constant-segment primers. Via MiXCR, TCRdb re-called the 5' RACE reads, giving one row per CDR3 protein. The sample consists of about 4,800 distinct CDR3 sequences, around a quarter of them appearing once. This clonotype is medium-sized (0.01 to 0.1%) by share. CDR1 is MGHRA, CDR2 YSYEKL, per germline. Deletions cut 4 bases from V and 1 base from J, with 18 bases between. The CDR3 consists of 17 residues. The chain employs TRBV4-1 and TRBJ2-3, with D possibly TRBD1 on 7 matching bases. The sequenced sample was PBMCs or a T cell subset sorted from them (not recorded which). This receptor was identified in an adult who had mild COVID-19 (a few samples of this study predate the infection). Cell type and time point are not known. CDR3 region: CASSRGTGGGRTDTQYF. Here the CDR3 DNA reads TGCGCCAGCAGCCGGGGAACAGGAGGGGGCCGCACAGATACGCAGTATTTT.